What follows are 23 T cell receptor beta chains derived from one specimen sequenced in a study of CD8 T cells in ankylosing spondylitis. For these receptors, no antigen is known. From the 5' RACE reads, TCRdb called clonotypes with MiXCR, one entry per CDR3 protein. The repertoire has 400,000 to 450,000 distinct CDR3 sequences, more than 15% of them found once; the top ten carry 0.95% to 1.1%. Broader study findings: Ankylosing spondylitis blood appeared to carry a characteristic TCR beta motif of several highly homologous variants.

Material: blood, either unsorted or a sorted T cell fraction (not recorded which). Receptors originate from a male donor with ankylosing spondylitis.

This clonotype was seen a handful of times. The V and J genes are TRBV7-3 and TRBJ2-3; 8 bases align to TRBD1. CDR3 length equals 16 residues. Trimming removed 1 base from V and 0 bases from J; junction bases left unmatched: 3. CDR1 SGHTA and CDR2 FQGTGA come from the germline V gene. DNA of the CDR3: TGTGCCAGCAGCTTAATCGGACAGGGTAGCACAGATACGCAGTATTTT. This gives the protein CASSLIGQGSTDTQYF. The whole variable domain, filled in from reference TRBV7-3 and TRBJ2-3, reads GAGVSQTPSNKVTEKGKYVELRCDPISGHTALYWYRQSLGQGPEFLIYFQGTGAADDSGLPNDRFFAVRPEGSVSTLKIQRTERGDSAVYLCASSLIGQGSTDTQYFGPGTRLTVL.

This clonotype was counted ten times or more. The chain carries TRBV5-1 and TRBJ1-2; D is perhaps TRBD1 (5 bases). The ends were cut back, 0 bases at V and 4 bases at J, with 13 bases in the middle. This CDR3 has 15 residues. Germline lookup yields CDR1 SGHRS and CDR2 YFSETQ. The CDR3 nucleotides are TGCGCCAGCAGCTTGGGGTCGGGGACCCCCTATGGCTACACCTTC. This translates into CASSLGSGTPYGYTF.

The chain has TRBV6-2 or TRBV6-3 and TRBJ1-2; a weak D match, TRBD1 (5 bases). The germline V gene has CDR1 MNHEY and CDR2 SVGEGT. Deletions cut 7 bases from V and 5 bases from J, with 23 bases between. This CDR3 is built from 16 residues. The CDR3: CASTYTGRPILYGYTF. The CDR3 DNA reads TGTGCCAGCACCTACACGGGGCGACCCATACTTTATGGCTACACCTTC.

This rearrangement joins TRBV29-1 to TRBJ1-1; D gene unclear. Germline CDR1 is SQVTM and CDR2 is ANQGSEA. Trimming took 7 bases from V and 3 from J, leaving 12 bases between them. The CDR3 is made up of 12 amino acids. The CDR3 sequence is CSAEGGYTEAFF. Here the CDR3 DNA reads TGCAGCGCTGAGGGAGGATACACTGAAGCTTTCTTT.

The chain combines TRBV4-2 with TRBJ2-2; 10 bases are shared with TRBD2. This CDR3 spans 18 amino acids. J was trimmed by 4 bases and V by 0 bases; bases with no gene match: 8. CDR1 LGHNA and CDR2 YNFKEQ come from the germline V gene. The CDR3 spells CASSQDTSGAFSTGELFF. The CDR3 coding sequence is TGTGCCAGCAGCCAAGACACTAGCGGGGCTTTCTCCACCGGGGAGCTGTTTTTT.

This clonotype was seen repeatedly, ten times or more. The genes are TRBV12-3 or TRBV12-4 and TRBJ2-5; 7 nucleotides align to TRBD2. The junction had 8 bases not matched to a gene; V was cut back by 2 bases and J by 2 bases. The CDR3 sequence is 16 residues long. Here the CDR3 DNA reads TGTGCCAGCAGTTTATGGGCTAGCGGAAAACAAGAGACCCAGTACTTC. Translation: CASSLWASGKQETQYF.

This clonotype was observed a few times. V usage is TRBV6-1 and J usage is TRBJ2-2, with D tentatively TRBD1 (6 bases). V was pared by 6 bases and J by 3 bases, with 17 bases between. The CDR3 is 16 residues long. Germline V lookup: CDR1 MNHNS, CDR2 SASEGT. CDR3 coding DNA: TGTGCCAGCAGCCCACCAGGGGCAGGGCACACCGGGGAGCTGTTTTTT. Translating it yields CASSPPGAGHTGELFF.

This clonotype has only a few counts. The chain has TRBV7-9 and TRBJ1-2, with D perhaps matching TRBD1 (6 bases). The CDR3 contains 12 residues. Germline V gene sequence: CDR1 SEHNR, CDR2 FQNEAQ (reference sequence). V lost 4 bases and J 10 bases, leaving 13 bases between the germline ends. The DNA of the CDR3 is TGTGCCAGCAGCTCACAGGGATTCGCCTACACCTTC. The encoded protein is CASSSQGFAYTF.

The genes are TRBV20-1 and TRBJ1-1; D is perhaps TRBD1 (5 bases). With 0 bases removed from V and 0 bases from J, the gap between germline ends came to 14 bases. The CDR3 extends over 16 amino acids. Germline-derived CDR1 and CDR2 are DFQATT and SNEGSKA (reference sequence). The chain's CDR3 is CSARDGRGSVNTEAFF. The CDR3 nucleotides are TGCAGTGCTAGAGATGGGAGGGGTTCGGTGAACACTGAAGCTTTCTTT.

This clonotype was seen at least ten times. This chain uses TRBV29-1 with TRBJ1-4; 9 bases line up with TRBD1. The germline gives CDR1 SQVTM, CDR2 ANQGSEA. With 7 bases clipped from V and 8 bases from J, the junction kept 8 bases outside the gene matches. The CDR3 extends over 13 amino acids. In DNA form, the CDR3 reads TGCAGCGCCGGACAGGGGTCGGAAGAAAAACTGTTTTTT. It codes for CSAGQGSEEKLFF.

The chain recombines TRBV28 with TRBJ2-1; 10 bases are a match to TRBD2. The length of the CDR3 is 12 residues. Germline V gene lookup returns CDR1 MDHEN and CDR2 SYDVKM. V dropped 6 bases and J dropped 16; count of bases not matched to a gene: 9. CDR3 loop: CASSLGLAASFF. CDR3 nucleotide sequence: TGTGCCAGCAGCCTAGGACTAGCGGCAAGCTTCTTC.

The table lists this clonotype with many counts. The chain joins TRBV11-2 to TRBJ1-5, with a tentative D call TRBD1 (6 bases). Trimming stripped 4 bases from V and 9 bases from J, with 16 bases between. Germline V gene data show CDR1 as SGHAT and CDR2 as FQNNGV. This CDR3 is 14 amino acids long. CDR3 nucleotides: TGTGCCAGCAGCTGGGGGCGTGTTGGCTGGCCCCAGCATTTT. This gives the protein CASSWGRVGWPQHF.

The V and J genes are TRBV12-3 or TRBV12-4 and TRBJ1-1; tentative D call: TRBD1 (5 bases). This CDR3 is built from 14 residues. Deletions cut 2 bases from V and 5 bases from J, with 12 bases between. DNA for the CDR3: TGTGCCAGCAGTTTACTTGGAGGGGTAACTGAAGCTTTCTTT. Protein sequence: CASSLLGGVTEAFF.

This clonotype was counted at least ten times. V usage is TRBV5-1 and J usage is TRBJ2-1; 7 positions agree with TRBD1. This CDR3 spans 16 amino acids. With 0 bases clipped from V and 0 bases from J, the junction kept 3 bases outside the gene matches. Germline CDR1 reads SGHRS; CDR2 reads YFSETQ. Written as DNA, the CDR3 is TGCGCCAGCAGCTTGGAGGGGGCGTACTCCTACAATGAGCAGTTCTTC. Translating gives CASSLEGAYSYNEQFF.

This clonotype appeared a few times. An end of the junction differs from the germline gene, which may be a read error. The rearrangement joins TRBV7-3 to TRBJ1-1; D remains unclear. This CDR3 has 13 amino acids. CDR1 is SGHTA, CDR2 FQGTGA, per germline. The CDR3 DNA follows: TGTGCCAGCAGCTTAACTGTGAACAGTGAAGCTTTCTTT. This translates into CASSLTVNSEAFF.

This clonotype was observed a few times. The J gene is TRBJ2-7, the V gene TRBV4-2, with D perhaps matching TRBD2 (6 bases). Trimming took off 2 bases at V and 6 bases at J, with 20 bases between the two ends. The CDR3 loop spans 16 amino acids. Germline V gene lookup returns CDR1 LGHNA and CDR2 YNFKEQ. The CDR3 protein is CASSQILGLPGSEQYF. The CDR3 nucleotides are TGTGCCAGCAGCCAAATTCTGGGTCTTCCCGGGAGCGAGCAGTACTTC.

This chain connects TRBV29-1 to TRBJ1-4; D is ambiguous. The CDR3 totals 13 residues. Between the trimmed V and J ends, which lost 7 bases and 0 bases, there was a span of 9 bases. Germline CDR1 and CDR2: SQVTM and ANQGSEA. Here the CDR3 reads CSAMTATNEKLFF. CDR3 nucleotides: TGCAGCGCAATGACCGCAACTAATGAAAAACTGTTTTTT.

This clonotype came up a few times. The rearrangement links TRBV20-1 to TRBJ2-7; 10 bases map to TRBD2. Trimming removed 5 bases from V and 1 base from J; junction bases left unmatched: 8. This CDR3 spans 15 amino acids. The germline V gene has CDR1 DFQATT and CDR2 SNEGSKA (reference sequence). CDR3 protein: CSASPYSGGSYEQYF. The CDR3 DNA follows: TGCAGTGCTTCTCCTTATAGCGGGGGGTCCTACGAGCAGTACTTC.

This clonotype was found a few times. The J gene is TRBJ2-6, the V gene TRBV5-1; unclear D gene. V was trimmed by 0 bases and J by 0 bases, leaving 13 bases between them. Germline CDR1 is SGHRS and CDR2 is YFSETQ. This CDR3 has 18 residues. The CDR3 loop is CASSLGDTAYSGANVLTF. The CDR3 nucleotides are TGCGCCAGCAGCTTGGGAGACACTGCCTACTCTGGGGCCAACGTCCTGACTTTC.

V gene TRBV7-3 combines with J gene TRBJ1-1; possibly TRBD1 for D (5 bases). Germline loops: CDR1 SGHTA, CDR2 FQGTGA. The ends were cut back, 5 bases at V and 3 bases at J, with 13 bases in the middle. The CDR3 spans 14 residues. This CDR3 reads CASSEAPGDTEAFF. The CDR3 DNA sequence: TGTGCCAGCAGCGAGGCTCCGGGGGACACTGAAGCTTTCTTT.

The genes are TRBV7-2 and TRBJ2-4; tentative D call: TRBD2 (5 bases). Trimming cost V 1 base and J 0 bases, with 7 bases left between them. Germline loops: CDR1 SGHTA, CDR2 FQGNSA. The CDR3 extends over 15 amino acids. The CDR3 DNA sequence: TGTGCCAGCAGCTTAGAGAGGGTAGCCAAAAACATTCAGTACTTC. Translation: CASSLERVAKNIQYF.

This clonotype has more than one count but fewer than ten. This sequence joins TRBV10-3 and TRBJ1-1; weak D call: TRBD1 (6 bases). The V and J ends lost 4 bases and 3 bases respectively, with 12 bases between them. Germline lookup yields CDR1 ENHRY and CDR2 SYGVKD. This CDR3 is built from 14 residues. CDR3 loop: CAISATGMDTEAFF. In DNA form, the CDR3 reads TGTGCCATCAGTGCAACAGGGATGGACACTGAAGCTTTCTTT.

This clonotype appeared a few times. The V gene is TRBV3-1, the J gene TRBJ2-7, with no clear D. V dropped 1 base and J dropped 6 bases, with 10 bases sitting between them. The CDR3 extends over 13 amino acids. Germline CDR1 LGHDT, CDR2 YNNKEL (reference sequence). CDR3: CASSQGVPGEQYF. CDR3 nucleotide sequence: TGTGCCAGCAGCCAAGGGGTTCCGGGCGAGCAGTACTTC.